The TCR beta chain under discussion was sequenced for a study of human T cells and chemical hapten exposure. Study as a whole: A roughly 2 cm by roughly 2 cm inner upper arm patch received 2% DPC for sensitization.

TCRdb re-called the RACE reads through MiXCR, storing one row per CDR3 protein. The sample lists tens of thousands of distinct CDR3 sequences; 10% were seen once. The CDR3 totals 16 residues. Trimming took off 3 bases at V and 2 bases at J, with 19 bases between the two ends. Germline loops: CDR1 GTSNPN, CDR2 SVGIG (reference sequence). This clonotype came up many times. Time point reported: patch test 2, 6 weeks after DPC sensitization. The treatment was: therapeutic diphenylcyclopropenone sensitization with weekly scalp DPC. The V gene is TRBV30, the J gene TRBJ1-1, with D unresolved. The specimen was whole blood, collected in connection with sensitization to the hapten diphenylcyclopropenone (DPC). The source of this sequence is a woman between 50 and 59 years old with alopecia areata. Some clones in this sample may be carry-over from other donors' samples. CDR3 residues: CAWSDNSFQINTEAFF. CDR3 bases: TGTGCCTGGAGCGACAACAGCTTCCAGATAAACACTGAAGCTTTCTTT.